Listed below are T cell receptor beta chains from one sample, sequenced in a study of blood T cell repertoires in COVID-19. The table came from immunoSEQ multiplex PCR; TCRdb's copy has only in-frame clones and leaves some out. The repertoire holds 100,000 to 150,000 clones, 88% seen once, with over 1.5% in the top ten. Sequences were obtained from peripheral blood. Receptor source: a human donor in a cohort sampled during active COVID-19. CDR3s include the opening cysteine and the closing phenylalanine or tryptophan. A D gene is named only where the DNA matches it firmly. Size is omitted from some rows. Given values are once, few, many or a class for expanded clones.

.,TRBV24-1,TRBD1,TRBJ1-2,CATSDRGQGSNYGYTF,TGTGCCACCAGTGATCGGGGACAGGGGTCTAACTATGGCTACACCTTC
once,TRBV3-1/TRBV3-2,TRBD1,TRBJ1-2,CASSQDFSGTGHYGYTF,TGTGCCAGCAGCCAAGATTTCTCCGGGACAGGGCACTATGGCTACACCTTC
.,TRBV5-1,.,TRBJ2-2,CASSPVENTGELFF,TGCGCCAGCAGCCCGGTCGAGAACACCGGGGAGCTGTTTTTT
.,TRBV4-1,.,TRBJ2-7,CASSQVGLGGQYF,TGCGCCAGCAGCCAAGTCGGTCTCGGAGGTCAGTACTTC
few,TRBV5-4,TRBD2,TRBJ2-7,CASSRGGQRSYEQYF,TGTGCCAGCAGCCGGGGAGGGCAACGTTCCTACGAGCAGTACTTC
.,TRBV5-1,.,TRBJ2-5,CASSYVAGGFQETQYF,TGCGCCAGCTCATACGTGGCCGGGGGATTTCAAGAGACCCAGTACTTC
few,TRBV10-3,TRBD2,TRBJ2-7,CAISDLGLAYEQYF,TGTGCCATCAGTGACCTCGGACTAGCCTACGAGCAGTACTTC
.,TRBV29-1,TRBD2,TRBJ2-7,CSVKGSALAGGARYEQYF,TGCAGCGTGAAAGGAAGTGCACTAGCGGGGGGCGCTCGGTACGAGCAGTACTTC
.,TRBV30,TRBD1,TRBJ1-2,CAWNDRGSGYTF,TGTGCCTGGAATGACAGGGGTTCCGGCTACACCTTC
few,TRBV11-2,.,TRBJ1-6,CASSLDRNSPLHF,TGTGCCAGCAGCTTAGACAGAAATTCACCCCTCCACTTT
.,TRBV6-5,.,TRBJ2-7,CASSFTSRAYEQYF,TGTGCCAGCAGTTTTACTAGTCGCGCCTACGAGCAGTACTTC
once,TRBV5-1,TRBD1,TRBJ1-2,CASSLGTGGYSYGYTF,TGCGCCAGCAGCTTGGGGACAGGGGGCTACTCCTATGGCTACACCTTC
.,TRBV5-1,.,TRBJ2-1,CASSLSVSSYNEQFF,TGCGCCAGCAGTCTTAGCGTAAGCTCCTACAATGAGCAGTTCTTC
.,TRBV19,TRBD1,TRBJ2-7,CASKGQSNSYEQYF,TGTGCCAGTAAGGGACAGTCGAACTCCTACGAGCAGTACTTC
.,TRBV7-8,TRBD1,TRBJ1-5,CASSRMPGQGAFNQPQHF,TGTGCCAGCAGCCGTATGCCGGGACAGGGGGCGTTCAATCAGCCCCAGCATTTT
.,TRBV10-3,.,TRBJ1-1,CAISGTGRAQAFF,TGTGCCATCAGTGGGACGGGCAGGGCGCAGGCTTTCTTT
.,TRBV28,.,TRBJ2-2,CASTHGGRRELFF,TGTGCCAGCACCCACGGGGGGCGAAGGGAGCTGTTTTTT
once,TRBV7-2,TRBD1,TRBJ2-1,CASSSRQGGNNEQFF,TGTGCCAGCAGCTCACGACAGGGGGGAAACAATGAGCAGTTCTTC
.,TRBV7-9,TRBD1,TRBJ2-5,CASSLTGPQETQYF,TGTGCCAGCAGCTTGACAGGGCCCCAAGAGACCCAGTACTTC
.,TRBV6-2/TRBV6-3,TRBD2,TRBJ2-7,CASSYGLAGDYEQYF,TGTGCCAGCAGTTACGGGCTAGCGGGTGACTACGAGCAGTACTTC
.,TRBV13,TRBD1,TRBJ1-2,CASSSPLGQGGGYTF,TGTGCCAGCAGCTCCCCTTTGGGACAGGGTGGTGGCTACACCTTC
.,TRBV6-4,.,TRBJ2-2,CASSTRSTGELFF,TGTGCCAGCAGTACACGAAGTACCGGGGAGCTGTTTTTT
.,TRBV7-2,.,TRBJ2-2,CASSWRQTGELFF,TGTGCCAGCAGCTGGCGACAGACCGGGGAGCTGTTTTTT
few,TRBV29-1,TRBD1,TRBJ2-6,CSASQGSSGANVLTF,TGCAGCGCTTCACAGGGGTCCTCTGGGGCCAACGTCCTGACTTTC
.,TRBV5-1,.,TRBJ2-7,CASSLGGRGSYEQYF,TGCGCCAGCAGCTTGGGAGGGCGAGGCTCCTACGAGCAGTACTTC
.,TRBV3-1/TRBV3-2,.,TRBJ2-1,CASSPGQSSYNEQFF,TGTGCCAGCAGCCCAGGACAGAGCTCCTACAATGAGCAGTTCTTC